This is a list of T cell receptor beta chains from one sample in a study of blood T cell repertoires in COVID-19. Measured with immunoSEQ multiplex PCR; TCRdb has only the in-frame clones, and not every one. The sample carries 65,000 to 75,000 clones, approximately 91% recorded once. The sequenced material came from peripheral blood. Receptor source: a human donor with active COVID-19. The donor label of this sample is uncertain. Each CDR3 is given with its conserved first and last residue. The D gene is left open where the match is weak. Some rows mark clone size as missing; the rest say once, few, many or name a class of expanded clone.

CDR3 protein: CASSSSLAGETQYF; CDR3 DNA: TGCGCCAGCAGCTCGTCCCTGGCGGGGGAGACCCAGTACTTC; D gene: -; J gene: TRBJ2-5; V gene: TRBV5-1; clone size: -
CDR3 protein: CSVAEVGVNQPQHF; CDR3 DNA: TGCAGCGTTGCGGAGGTGGGCGTCAATCAGCCCCAGCATTTT; D gene: -; J gene: TRBJ1-5; V gene: TRBV29-1; clone size: medium-sized
CDR3 protein: CASSLTGTDNEKLFF; CDR3 DNA: TGTGCCAGCAGCCTGACTGGGACAGATAATGAAAAACTGTTTTTT; D gene: TRBD1; J gene: TRBJ1-4; V gene: TRBV7-9; clone size: -
CDR3 protein: CASSQSPYTSGRSGDTQYF; CDR3 DNA: TGCGCCAGCAGTCAATCACCCTACACTAGCGGGAGGTCGGGGGATACGCAGTATTTT; D gene: TRBD2; J gene: TRBJ2-3; V gene: TRBV23-1; clone size: -
CDR3 protein: CASSTPLAGGPGEQFF; CDR3 DNA: TGTGCCAGCAGTACCCCATTAGCGGGAGGGCCAGGTGAGCAGTTCTTC; D gene: TRBD2; J gene: TRBJ2-1; V gene: TRBV6-2/TRBV6-3; clone size: -
CDR3 protein: CASSQGARTYQETQYF; CDR3 DNA: TGTGCCAGCAGCCAGGGGGCCAGGACCTACCAAGAGACCCAGTACTTC; D gene: TRBD1; J gene: TRBJ2-5; V gene: TRBV7-9; clone size: -
CDR3 protein: CATQGRGLAGGPETQYF; CDR3 DNA: TGTGCCACCCAGGGCCGGGGACTAGCGGGAGGGCCGGAGACCCAGTACTTC; D gene: TRBD2; J gene: TRBJ2-5; V gene: TRBV3-1/TRBV3-2; clone size: -
CDR3 protein: CARVSMGGDISTDTQYF; CDR3 DNA: TGTGCCAGGGTGTCTATGGGGGGAGACATTAGCACAGATACGCAGTATTTT; D gene: -; J gene: TRBJ2-3; V gene: TRBV27; clone size: -
CDR3 protein: CASRSPGNEQFF; CDR3 DNA: TGTGCCAGCAGGTCCCCGGGAAATGAGCAGTTCTTC; D gene: -; J gene: TRBJ2-1; V gene: TRBV28; clone size: once
CDR3 protein: CASSPDGLDYGYTF; CDR3 DNA: TGTGCCAGCTCACCCGACGGCCTAGACTATGGCTACACCTTC; D gene: -; J gene: TRBJ1-2; V gene: TRBV18; clone size: once
CDR3 protein: CASPGRRVQPQHF; CDR3 DNA: TGTGCCAGCCCGGGGAGGAGGGTTCAGCCCCAGCATTTT; D gene: -; J gene: TRBJ1-5; V gene: TRBV19; clone size: -
CDR3 protein: CASTRTGGPDTQYF; CDR3 DNA: TGTGCCAGCACCAGGACAGGGGGCCCTGATACGCAGTATTTT; D gene: TRBD1; J gene: TRBJ2-3; V gene: TRBV2; clone size: -
CDR3 protein: CASSQDWIGEGGYTF; CDR3 DNA: TGTGCCAGCAGCCAAGATTGGATAGGGGAAGGTGGCTACACCTTC; D gene: -; J gene: TRBJ1-2; V gene: TRBV3-1/TRBV3-2; clone size: once
CDR3 protein: CASSIGRLTTGNTIYF; CDR3 DNA: TGTGCCAGTAGTATCGGACGTCTGACTACTGGAAACACCATATATTTT; D gene: -; J gene: TRBJ1-3; V gene: TRBV19; clone size: -
CDR3 protein: CASSLVPADYEQYF; CDR3 DNA: TGCGCCAGCAGCTTGGTTCCAGCGGACTACGAGCAGTACTTC; D gene: -; J gene: TRBJ2-7; V gene: TRBV5-1; clone size: -
CDR3 protein: CASAPGQGVSGANVLTF; CDR3 DNA: TGTGCCAGCGCTCCGGGACAGGGTGTCTCTGGGGCCAACGTCCTGACTTTC; D gene: TRBD1; J gene: TRBJ2-6; V gene: TRBV2; clone size: -
CDR3 protein: CASSFQGLNEKLFF; CDR3 DNA: TGTGCCAGCAGCTTTCAGGGCCTAAATGAAAAACTGTTTTTT; D gene: -; J gene: TRBJ1-4; V gene: TRBV7-9; clone size: -
CDR3 protein: CASSLRTSGAYSTDTQYF; CDR3 DNA: TGTGCCAGCAGTTTACGGACTAGCGGGGCGTATAGCACAGATACGCAGTATTTT; D gene: TRBD2; J gene: TRBJ2-3; V gene: TRBV27; clone size: -
CDR3 protein: CASSLLGVDNEQFF; CDR3 DNA: TGTGCCAGCAGTTTATTAGGGGTTGACAATGAGCAGTTCTTC; D gene: -; J gene: TRBJ2-1; V gene: TRBV27; clone size: once
CDR3 protein: CATSDSLSEKLFF; CDR3 DNA: TGTGCCACCAGTGATTCCCTTTCGGAAAAACTGTTTTTT; D gene: -; J gene: TRBJ1-4; V gene: TRBV24-1; clone size: -
CDR3 protein: CASSVAEGVGDTQYF; CDR3 DNA: TGTGCCAGCAGCGTAGCGGAGGGAGTAGGAGATACGCAGTATTTT; D gene: -; J gene: TRBJ2-3; V gene: TRBV9; clone size: -
CDR3 protein: CASSLALGQGPGSEKLFF; CDR3 DNA: TGTGCCAGCAGCTTAGCCCTGGGACAGGGGCCGGGGAGTGAAAAACTGTTTTTT; D gene: TRBD1; J gene: TRBJ1-4; V gene: TRBV7-2; clone size: -
CDR3 protein: CASSQEWVGRGYEQYF; CDR3 DNA: TGTGCCAGCAGCCAAGAGTGGGTGGGCAGGGGCTACGAGCAGTACTTC; D gene: -; J gene: TRBJ2-7; V gene: TRBV3-1/TRBV3-2; clone size: -
CDR3 protein: CASSARVGQGVTEAFF; CDR3 DNA: TGTGCCAGCAGCGCCCGCGTCGGACAAGGGGTTACTGAAGCTTTCTTT; D gene: -; J gene: TRBJ1-1; V gene: TRBV11-2; clone size: -
CDR3 protein: CAWSVGTIQYF; CDR3 DNA: TGTGCCTGGAGTGTAGGGACAATTCAGTACTTC; D gene: -; J gene: TRBJ2-4; V gene: TRBV30; clone size: -
CDR3 protein: CASSQASPASGSFNEQFF; CDR3 DNA: TGCGCCAGCAGCCAAGCAAGCCCCGCTAGCGGGAGCTTTAATGAGCAGTTCTTC; D gene: TRBD2; J gene: TRBJ2-1; V gene: TRBV4-3; clone size: -
CDR3 protein: CASSLVGRPYEQYF; CDR3 DNA: TGTGCCAGCAGCTTGGTAGGCAGGCCCTACGAGCAGTACTTC; D gene: -; J gene: TRBJ2-7; V gene: TRBV5-6; clone size: -
CDR3 protein: CASSPVTSGSLAYNEQFF; CDR3 DNA: TGTGCCAGCTCACCAGTGACTAGCGGGAGTCTCGCCTACAATGAGCAGTTCTTC; D gene: TRBD2; J gene: TRBJ2-1; V gene: TRBV18; clone size: -
CDR3 protein: CASTLGQEGGSYTF; CDR3 DNA: TGTGCCAGTACCCTGGGGCAGGAAGGGGGAAGCTACACCTTC; D gene: -; J gene: TRBJ1-2; V gene: TRBV19; clone size: -